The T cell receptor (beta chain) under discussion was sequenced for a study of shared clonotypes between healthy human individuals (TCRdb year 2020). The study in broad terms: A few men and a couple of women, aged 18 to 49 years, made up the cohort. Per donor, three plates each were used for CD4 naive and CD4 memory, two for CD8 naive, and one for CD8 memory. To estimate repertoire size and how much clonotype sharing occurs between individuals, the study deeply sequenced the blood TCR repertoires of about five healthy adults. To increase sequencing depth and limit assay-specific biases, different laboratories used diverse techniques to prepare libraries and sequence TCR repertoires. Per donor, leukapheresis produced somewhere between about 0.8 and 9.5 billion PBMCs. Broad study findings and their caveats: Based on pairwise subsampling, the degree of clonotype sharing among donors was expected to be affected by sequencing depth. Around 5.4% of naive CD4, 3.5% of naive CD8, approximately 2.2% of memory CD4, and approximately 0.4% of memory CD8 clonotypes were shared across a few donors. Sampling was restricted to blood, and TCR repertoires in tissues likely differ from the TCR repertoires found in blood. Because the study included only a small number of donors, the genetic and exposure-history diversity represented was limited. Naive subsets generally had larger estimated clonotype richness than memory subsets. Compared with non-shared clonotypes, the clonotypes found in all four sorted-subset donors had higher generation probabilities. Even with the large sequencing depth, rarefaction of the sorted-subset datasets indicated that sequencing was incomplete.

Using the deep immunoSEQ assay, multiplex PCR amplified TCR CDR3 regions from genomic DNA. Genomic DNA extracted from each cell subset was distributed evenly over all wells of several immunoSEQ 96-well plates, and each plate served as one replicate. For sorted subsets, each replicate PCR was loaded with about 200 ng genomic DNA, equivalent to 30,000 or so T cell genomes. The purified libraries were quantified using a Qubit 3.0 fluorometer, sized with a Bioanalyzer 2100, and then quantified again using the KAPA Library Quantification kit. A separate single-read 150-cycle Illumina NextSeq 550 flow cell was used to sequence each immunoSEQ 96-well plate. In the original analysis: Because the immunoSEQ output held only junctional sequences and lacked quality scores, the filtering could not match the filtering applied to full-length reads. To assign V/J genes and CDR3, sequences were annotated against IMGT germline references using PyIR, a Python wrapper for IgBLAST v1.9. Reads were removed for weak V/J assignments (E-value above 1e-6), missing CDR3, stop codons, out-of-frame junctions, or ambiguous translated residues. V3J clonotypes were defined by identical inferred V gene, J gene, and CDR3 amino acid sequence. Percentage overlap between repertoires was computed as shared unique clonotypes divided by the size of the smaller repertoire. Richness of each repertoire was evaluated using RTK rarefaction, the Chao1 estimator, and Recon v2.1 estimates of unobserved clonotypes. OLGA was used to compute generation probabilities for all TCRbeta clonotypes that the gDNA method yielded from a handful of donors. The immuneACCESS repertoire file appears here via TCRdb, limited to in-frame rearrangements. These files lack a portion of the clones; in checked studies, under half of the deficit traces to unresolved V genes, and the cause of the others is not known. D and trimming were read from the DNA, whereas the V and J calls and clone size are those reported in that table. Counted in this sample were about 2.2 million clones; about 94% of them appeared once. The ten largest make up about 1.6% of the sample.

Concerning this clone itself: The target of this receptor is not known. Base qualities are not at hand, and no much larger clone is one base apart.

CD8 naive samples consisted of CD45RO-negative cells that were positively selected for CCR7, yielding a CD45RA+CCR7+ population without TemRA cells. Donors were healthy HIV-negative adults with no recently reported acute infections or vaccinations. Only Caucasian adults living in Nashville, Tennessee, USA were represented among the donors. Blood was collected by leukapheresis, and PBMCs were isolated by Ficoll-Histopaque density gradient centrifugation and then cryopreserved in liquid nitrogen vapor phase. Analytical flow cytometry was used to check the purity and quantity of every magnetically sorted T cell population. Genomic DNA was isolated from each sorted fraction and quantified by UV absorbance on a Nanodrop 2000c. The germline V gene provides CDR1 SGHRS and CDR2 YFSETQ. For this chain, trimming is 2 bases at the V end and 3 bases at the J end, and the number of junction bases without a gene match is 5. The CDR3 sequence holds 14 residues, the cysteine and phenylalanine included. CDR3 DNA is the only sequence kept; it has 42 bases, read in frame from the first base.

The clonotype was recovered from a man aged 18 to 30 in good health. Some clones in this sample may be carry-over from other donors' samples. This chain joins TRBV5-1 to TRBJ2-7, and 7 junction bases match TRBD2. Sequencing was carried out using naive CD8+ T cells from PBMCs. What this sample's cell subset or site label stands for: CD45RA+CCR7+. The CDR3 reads CASSFFGGSYEQYF. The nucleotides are TGCGCCAGCAGCTTTTTTGGCGGGAGCTACGAGCAGTACTTC. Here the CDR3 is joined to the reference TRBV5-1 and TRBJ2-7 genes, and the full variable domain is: KAGVTQTPRYLIKTRGQQVTLSCSPISGHRSVSWYQQTPGQGLQFLFEYFSETQRNKGNFPGRFSGRQFSNSRSEMNVSTLELGDSALYLCASSFFGGSYEQYFGPGTRLTVT.